This passage covers 19 T cell receptor beta chains from one sample sequenced in a study of T cells after yellow fever vaccination. From the 5' RACE reads, TCRdb called clonotypes with MiXCR, one entry per CDR3 protein. The repertoire holds approximately 330,000 distinct CDR3 sequences, with around 12% as singletons. Specimen: CD4+ T cells sorted from PBMCs, collected 15 days after the yellow fever booster vaccination. These receptor sequences come from a man between 18 and 29 years old who received the YFV17D yellow fever vaccine.

This clonotype was seen at least ten times. The chain links TRBV5-1 to TRBJ2-4, with TRBD2 matching over 7 bases. The CDR3 totals 15 residues. The J segment lost 5 bases and the V segment lost 4 bases, leaving 9 bases of the junction unmatched. The V gene's germline CDR1 is SGHRS and CDR2 YFSETQ. The CDR3 region has the DNA TGCGCCAGCAGCCCACCGGGGGGTCTTCAAAACATTCAGTACTTC. It codes for CASSPPGGLQNIQYF.

The V call is TRBV20-1, the J call TRBJ2-7, with D unclear. This CDR3 contains 13 residues. Germline assignment: CDR1 DFQATT and CDR2 SNEGSKA (reference sequence). V lost 4 bases and J lost 5, with 15 bases in between. In DNA form, the CDR3 reads TGCAGTGCTACTGAACCCAACGCCGACGAGCAGTACGTC. Its protein product is CSATEPNADEQYV.

The chain recombines TRBV25-1 with TRBJ1-2; 10 bases are a match to TRBD1. This CDR3 comprises 12 residues. Trimming cost V 10 bases and J 8 bases; bases outside gene matches: 7. The germline gives CDR1 MGHDK, CDR2 SYGVNS. CDR3 region: CATRQGAEGYTF. CDR3 DNA: TGTGCCACCCGACAGGGGGCGGAAGGCTACACCTTC.

This clonotype has only one observation. V gene TRBV5-1 combines with J gene TRBJ2-7; 8 bases are shared with TRBD2. After removal of 0 bases from V and 7 bases from J, the junction contained 6 bases not matched to a gene. The CDR3 length is 14 residues. The germline V gene encodes CDR1 SGHRS and CDR2 YFSETQ. This CDR3 reads CASSLVGGGDEQYF. The DNA of the CDR3 is TGCGCCAGCAGCTTGGTCGGGGGGGGAGATGAGCAGTACTTC.

This clonotype was counted only a few times. The gene calls are TRBV6-5 and TRBJ1-2; D might be TRBD1 (6 bases). This CDR3 is 12 amino acids long. Germline V gene lookup returns CDR1 MNHEY and CDR2 SVGAGI. With 5 bases removed from V and 8 bases from J, the gap between germline ends came to 12 bases. The DNA for the CDR3 is TGTGCCAGCAGTGACCGGGACACCGGCTACACCTTC. This sequence encodes CASSDRDTGYTF.

This clonotype was observed many times. The chain uses TRBV20-1 and TRBJ1-2; TRBD1 matches at 7 bases. The trim removed 2 bases at V and 5 bases at J, leaving 2 bases unmatched. CDR3 length: 12 residues. Germline V gene sequence: CDR1 DFQATT, CDR2 SNEGSKA (reference sequence). The CDR3 reads CSARNRGYGYTF. CDR3 nucleotide sequence: TGCAGTGCTAGAAACAGGGGATATGGCTACACCTTC.

This chain uses TRBV6-2 or TRBV6-3 with TRBJ1-1; D gene ambiguous. The CDR3 loop spans 13 amino acids. V shed 1 base and J shed 7 bases, with 10 bases lying between them. Germline-derived CDR1 and CDR2 are MNHEY and SVGEGT. CDR3 protein: CASSYYRNGEAFF. In DNA form, the CDR3 reads TGTGCCAGCAGTTACTATAGGAATGGTGAAGCTTTCTTT.

The chain combines TRBV20-1 with TRBJ2-5; 13 positions agree with TRBD2. This CDR3 region has 16 residues. The V and J ends lost 2 bases and 4 bases, in that order; junction bases with no gene match: 7. Looked up from germline, CDR1 is DFQATT and CDR2 is SNEGSKA (reference sequence). CDR3 sequence (DNA): TGCAGTGCTAGAACTAGCGGGGGGGGATGGGGAGAGACCCAGTACTTC. It translates to CSARTSGGGWGETQYF.

V is TRBV12-3 or TRBV12-4 and J is TRBJ1-2, with 9 bases lining up with TRBD1. The V segment lost 6 bases and the J segment 7 bases; nucleotides outside the gene matches: 6. This CDR3 contains 13 residues. The CDR3 DNA reads as TGTGCCAGCAGAGACAGGGGGTCGGGTGGCTACACCTTC. This translates into CASRDRGSGGYTF.

In this sample, this clonotype turned up many times. The CDR3 protein is CATSGANVLTF. The CDR3 region has the DNA TGTGCCACCTCTGGGGCCAACGTCCTGACTTTC. The chain joins TRBV6-2 or TRBV6-3 to TRBJ2-6; D unresolved. The germline CDR1 and CDR2 sequences are MNHEY and SVGEGT. The V end was cut by 10 bases, the J end by 0 bases, with 1 base between. There are 11 residues in the CDR3.

This clonotype was observed at least ten times. The rearrangement joins TRBV12-3 or TRBV12-4 to TRBJ1-1; unclear D gene. The ends were cut back, 1 base at V and 1 base at J, with 4 bases in the middle. This CDR3 is 13 amino acids long. This CDR3 is CASSLEPNTEAFF. In nucleotides, the CDR3 is TGTGCCAGCAGTTTAGAACCGAACACTGAAGCTTTCTTT.

The rearrangement links TRBV29-1 to TRBJ2-2; D might be TRBD1 (5 bases). Trimming stripped 4 bases from V and 2 bases from J, with 11 bases between. CDR3 length: 14 amino acids. The germline V gene has CDR1 SQVTM and CDR2 ANQGSEA. The CDR3 loop is CSVGAQGNTGELFF. The CDR3 nucleotides are TGCAGCGTTGGGGCCCAGGGAAACACCGGGGAGCTGTTTTTT.

This clonotype showed up just a few times. CDR3 in amino acids: CASSLLGTLNTGELFF. The CDR3 DNA reads TGTGCCAGCAGCTTACTGGGGACTTTAAACACCGGGGAGCTGTTTTTT. The chain combines TRBV7-8 with TRBJ2-2; perhaps TRBD2 as D (6 bases). The CDR3 is 16 amino acids. Trimming cost V 2 bases and J 2 bases, with 12 bases left between them. The germline gives CDR1 SGHVS, CDR2 FQNEAQ.

This chain uses TRBV12-3 or TRBV12-4 with TRBJ1-2, with D possibly TRBD1 on 5 matching bases. This CDR3 has 16 amino acids. V lost 5 bases, J lost 5 bases, and 21 bases lay in between. The CDR3, as DNA: TGTGCCAGCAGTCCCAAGAGGAGGGGCGTGGGGTATGGCTACACCTTC. Its protein is CASSPKRRGVGYGYTF.

At least ten counts were recorded for this clonotype. This chain uses TRBV29-1 with TRBJ1-2, with D possibly being TRBD1 (5 bases). This CDR3 comprises 13 residues. CDR1 is SQVTM, CDR2 ANQGSEA, per germline. V dropped 3 bases and J dropped 8 bases, with 16 bases sitting between them. CDR3 sequence: CSVDGAGRGGYTF. For the CDR3, the DNA is TGCAGCGTTGACGGGGCAGGGCGTGGGGGCTACACCTTC.

This clonotype was seen many times. The chain uses TRBV20-1 and TRBJ1-2; no firm D call. The CDR3 runs 11 residues. The V gene lost 2 bases and the J gene lost 4 bases, with 5 bases spanning the gap. Germline assignment: CDR1 DFQATT and CDR2 SNEGSKA (reference sequence). CDR3 nucleotide sequence: TGCAGTGCTAGAAAACCCTATGGCTACACCTTC. Its translation: CSARKPYGYTF.

This clonotype showed up just a few times. V usage is TRBV18 and J usage is TRBJ2-3; the match to TRBD1 covers 9 bases. This CDR3 has 15 residues. Germline assignment: CDR1 KGHSH and CDR2 LQKENI. J lost 4 bases, V lost 0 bases, and 2 bases had no gene match. This CDR3 is CASSPPRTGADTQYF. The DNA of the CDR3 is TGTGCCAGCTCACCACCGAGGACAGGGGCAGATACGCAGTATTTT. Full variable domain (remainder filled in from reference TRBV18 and TRBJ2-3): NAGVMQNPRHLVRRRGQEARLRCSPMKGHSHVYWYRQLPEEGLKFMVYLQKENIIDESGMPKERFSAEFPKEGPSILRIQQVVRGDSAAYFCASSPPRTGADTQYFGPGTRLTVL.

In its sample, this clonotype was seen a few times. The CDR3 spells CASSTPGGPYNEQFF. For the CDR3, the DNA is TGTGCCAGCAGCACGCCCGGGGGCCCCTACAATGAGCAGTTCTTC. This chain joins TRBV5-6 and TRBJ2-1; either TRBD1 or TRBD2 may fit D (6 bases each). Looked up from germline, CDR1 is SGHDT and CDR2 is YYEEEE. The V and J ends lost 4 bases and 2 bases respectively, with 13 bases between them. The CDR3 sequence is 15 residues long.

A few counts support this clonotype. V gene TRBV6-5 combines with J gene TRBJ2-7; 10 bases align to TRBD1. This CDR3 is built from 15 residues. V lost 6 bases and J lost 0; bases outside the gene matches: 5. Germline CDR1 MNHEY, CDR2 SVGAGI. The CDR3 protein is CASSLGQGVSYEQYF. DNA of the CDR3: TGTGCCAGCAGCTTAGGACAGGGGGTCTCCTACGAGCAGTACTTC.